Included here is one TCR beta chain sequence, with context. Its target is unknown. V was trimmed by 0 bases and J by 0 bases, leaving 7 bases between them. CDR1 SGHDT and CDR2 YYEEEE come from the germline V gene. CDR3 length equals 15 residues. The data are from a study of T cell responses to AZD1222 COVID-19 vaccine. Study outcomes and limitations: Among spike-specific TCRs, nearly half reportedly target unmutated variant regions. The repertoires were collected only after the peak T cell response.

Clones were read by immunoSEQ multiplex PCR, and TCRdb kept only the in-frame ones, dropping some. The sample gives over 95,000 clones, more than 90% of which show up once; roughly an eighth is in the top ten. J is TRBJ1-3 and V is TRBV5-6, with TRBD1 as a possible D gene (5 bases). This receptor was identified in an adult in good health. The sample was peripheral blood, taken on day 0 of AZD1222 vaccination. CDR3 sequence reads: CASSLAGSSGNTIYF. Here the CDR3 DNA reads TGTGCCAGCAGCTTGGCAGGGAGCTCTGGAAACACCATATATTTT.